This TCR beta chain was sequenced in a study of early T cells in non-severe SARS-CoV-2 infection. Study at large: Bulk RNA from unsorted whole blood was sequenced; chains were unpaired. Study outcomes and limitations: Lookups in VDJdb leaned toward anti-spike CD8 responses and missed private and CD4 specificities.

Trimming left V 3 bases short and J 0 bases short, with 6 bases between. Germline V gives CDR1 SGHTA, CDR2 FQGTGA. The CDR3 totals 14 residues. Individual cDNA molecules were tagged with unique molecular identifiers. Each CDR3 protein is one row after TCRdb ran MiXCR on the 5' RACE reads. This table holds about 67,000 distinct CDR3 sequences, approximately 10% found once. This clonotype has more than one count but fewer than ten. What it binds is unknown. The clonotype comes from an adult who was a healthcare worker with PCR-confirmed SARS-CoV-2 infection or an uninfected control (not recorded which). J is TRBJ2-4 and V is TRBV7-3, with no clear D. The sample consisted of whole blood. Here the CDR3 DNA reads TGTGCCAGCAGCTTGGACGGAGCCAAAAACATTCAGTACTTC. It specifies CASSLDGAKNIQYF.